A selection of T cell receptor beta chains follows, all from one sample in a study of T-cell reconstitution after alpha-beta-depleted transplantation in children. TCRdb re-called the PCR reads with MiXCR, one entry per CDR3 protein. The data show about 440,000 distinct CDR3 sequences, around two fifths seen once. The source was PBMCs, collected before TCRalphabeta/CD19-depleted stem cell transplant. Every receptor here comes from a girl aged 2-10 years with aplastic anemia, due to receive a stem cell transplant. The CDR3 runs from the conserved cysteine through the conserved F or W. The order of the fields is clone size, D gene, V gene, J gene, CDR3 protein, CDR3 DNA. A D gene is named only where the DNA matches it firmly. Rows may omit the clone size; those that give it use once, few, many or a size class.

size: once; D: NA; V: TRBV6-5; J: TRBJ1-5; CDR3: CASGRPQHF; DNA: TGTGCCAGCGGGAGGCCCCAGCATTTT
size: few; D: TRBD1; V: TRBV12-3/TRBV12-4; J: TRBJ2-1; CDR3: CASSRTGGRSYNEQFF; DNA: TGTGCCAGCAGTCGGACAGGGGGTCGTTCCTACAATGAGCAGTTCTTC
size: NA; D: NA; V: TRBV5-1; J: TRBJ1-4; CDR3: CASSFSIATNEKLFF; DNA: TGCGCCAGCAGCTTCAGTATTGCAACTAATGAAAAACTGTTTTTT
size: many; D: NA; V: TRBV5-1; J: TRBJ1-5; CDR3: CASSLAGGGNQPQHF; DNA: TGCGCCAGCAGCTTGGCGGGAGGGGGCAATCAGCCCCAGCATTTT
size: once; D: TRBD1; V: TRBV5-4; J: TRBJ2-7; CDR3: CASSLGLGQGYEQYF; DNA: TGTGCCAGCAGCTTGGGGCTCGGACAGGGATACGAGCAGTACTTC
size: NA; D: NA; V: TRBV20-1; J: TRBJ2-7; CDR3: CCARDKDNGISYEQYF; DNA: TGCTGTGCTAGAGATAAGGACAACGGGATCTCCTACGAGCAGTACTTC
size: once; D: NA; V: TRBV10-2; J: TRBJ2-1; CDR3: CASSEPGVSEQFF; DNA: TGCGCCAGCAGTGAGCCAGGGGTATCGGAGCAGTTCTTC
size: once; D: NA; V: TRBV20-1; J: TRBJ1-3; CDR3: CSATLTGTSGNTIYF; DNA: TGCAGTGCTACCCTGACGGGGACCTCTGGAAACACCATATATTTT
size: NA; D: NA; V: TRBV5-1; J: TRBJ2-5; CDR3: CASSRSGTVQETQYF; DNA: TGCGCCAGCAGCAGATCCGGGACGGTACAAGAGACCCAGTACTTC
size: NA; D: NA; V: TRBV28; J: TRBJ1-5; CDR3: CASSYGDRKYQPQHF; DNA: TGTGCCAGCAGTTATGGAGACAGAAAGTATCAGCCCCAGCATTTT
size: many; D: NA; V: TRBV20-1; J: TRBJ1-5; CDR3: CSARVKGFSNQPQHF; DNA: TGCAGTGCTAGAGTTAAGGGATTTAGCAATCAGCCCCAGCATTTT
size: many; D: TRBD1; V: TRBV20-1; J: TRBJ2-3; CDR3: CSADAGQGLNTQYF; DNA: TGCAGTGCGGATGCGGGACAGGGGCTTAATACGCAGTATTTT
size: few; D: TRBD2; V: TRBV6-1; J: TRBJ2-3; CDR3: CASKGLAGTDTQYF; DNA: TGTGCCAGCAAGGGACTAGCAGGCACAGATACGCAGTATTTT
size: NA; D: NA; V: TRBV20-1; J: TRBJ1-1; CDR3: CSASQTDKAFF; DNA: TGCAGTGCTAGCCAGACAGACAAAGCTTTCTTT
size: NA; D: NA; V: TRBV28; J: TRBJ1-6; CDR3: CASSLYRGGSPLHF; DNA: TGTGCCAGCAGTTTATATAGGGGTGGCTCACCCCTCCACTTT
size: NA; D: NA; V: TRBV20-1; J: TRBJ2-3; CDR3: CSARDLGRDTQYF; DNA: TGCAGTGCTAGGGATCTTGGTCGGGATACGCAGTATTTT
size: many; D: TRBD1; V: TRBV12-3/TRBV12-4; J: TRBJ1-2; CDR3: CASRQGDGYGYTF; DNA: TGTGCCAGCAGACAGGGGGACGGCTATGGCTACACCTTC
size: many; D: NA; V: TRBV28; J: TRBJ1-1; CDR3: CASSFLGRETRGEAFF; DNA: TGTGCCAGCAGTTTTCTTGGCAGGGAGACGAGGGGTGAAGCTTTCTTT
size: many; D: NA; V: TRBV4-1; J: TRBJ2-1; CDR3: CASSITSSYNEQFF; DNA: TGCGCCAGCAGTATTACCAGCTCCTACAATGAGCAGTTCTTC
size: many; D: NA; V: TRBV9; J: TRBJ1-1; CDR3: CASSPGVGGHTEAFF; DNA: TGTGCCAGCAGCCCGGGCGTTGGGGGGCACACTGAAGCTTTCTTT
size: NA; D: NA; V: TRBV12-3/TRBV12-4; J: TRBJ1-1; CDR3: CASSPRNNTEAFF; DNA: TGTGCCAGCAGTCCTCGAAACAACACTGAAGCTTTCTTT
size: NA; D: NA; V: TRBV10-3; J: TRBJ2-2; CDR3: CAISESRAGTTNTGELFF; DNA: TGTGCCATCAGTGAGAGTAGGGCAGGAACTACGAACACCGGGGAGCTGTTTTTT
size: NA; D: TRBD1; V: TRBV20-1; J: TRBJ2-7; CDR3: CSANDRATVSYEQYF; DNA: TGCAGTGCGAATGACAGGGCCACGGTCTCCTACGAGCAGTACTTC
size: NA; D: NA; V: TRBV4-1; J: TRBJ2-2; CDR3: CASSQDDGELFF; DNA: TGCGCCAGCAGCCAAGATGATGGGGAGCTGTTTTTT
size: few; D: NA; V: TRBV4-2; J: TRBJ2-1; CDR3: CASSPPRGRYNEQFF; DNA: TGTGCCAGCAGCCCCCCTCGCGGACGGTACAATGAGCAGTTCTTC
size: NA; D: TRBD2; V: TRBV12-3/TRBV12-4; J: TRBJ2-3; CDR3: CASSQTLAGTSTDTQYF; DNA: TGTGCCAGCAGCCAGACCCTAGCGGGGACTAGCACAGATACGCAGTATTTT
size: NA; D: TRBD2; V: TRBV5-1; J: TRBJ2-1; CDR3: CASSLEGLAGPNEQFF; DNA: TGCGCCAGCAGCTTGGAAGGACTAGCGGGCCCCAATGAGCAGTTCTTC
size: many; D: TRBD2; V: TRBV19; J: TRBJ2-1; CDR3: CASSVLAGDSYNEQFF; DNA: TGTGCCAGTAGTGTACTAGCGGGAGATTCCTACAATGAGCAGTTCTTC
size: few; D: NA; V: TRBV6-5; J: TRBJ2-7; CDR3: CASSSRPTESYEQYF; DNA: TGTGCCAGCAGTTCTAGACCCACAGAGAGCTACGAGCAGTACTTC